The clone carrying this TCR beta chain was counted a few times. The antigen remains unidentified. Only in-frame clones appear in the TCRdb table, and some are missing; sequencing was by immunoSEQ multiplex PCR. Among about 2.4 million clones listed, 80% to 95% were seen once. This record belongs to a study of shared clonotypes between healthy human individuals. Study-level points and caveats: Memory subsets generally showed smaller estimated richness than naive subsets did.

The germline gives CDR1 SGHDN, CDR2 FVKESK. This CDR3 has 14 amino acids. The V end lost 0 bases, the J end lost 4 bases, and 9 bases lay between the germline ends. This TCR derives from a man between 18 and 35 years old in good health. Some clones in this sample may be carry-over from other donors' samples. The sample comprised naive CD4+ T cells from PBMCs. Subset: CD45RA+ positively selected. The gene calls are TRBV14 and TRBJ1-1; D not resolved. CDR3: CASSQDVAGTEAFF. Here the CDR3 DNA reads TGTGCCAGCAGCCAAGACGTCGCGGGCACTGAAGCTTTCTTT.